Listed below are T cell receptor beta chains from one sample, sequenced in a study of a mutant IDH1 vaccine in newly diagnosed glioma. Profiled with immunoSEQ multiplex PCR; TCRdb holds only in-frame clones, not every one. The data show around 34,000 clones, with roughly 80% seen just once and about 5.5% held by the top ten. These receptors have no known antigen. The sample was PBMCs, taken from a glioma patient whose treatment included an IDH1 peptide vaccine. Every receptor here comes from a man aged 35-49 years with glioma. CDR3s include the opening cysteine and the closing phenylalanine or tryptophan. The D gene is left open where the match is weak. Clone size, where shown, is once, few, many, or a class for clones that have expanded.

cdr3_nt,cdr3_aa,v_call,clone_size,d_call,j_call
TGCGCCAGCAGCCAAGAAACAGGGCTGGACTATGGCTACACCTTC,CASSQETGLDYGYTF,TRBV4-3,NA,NA,TRBJ1-2
TGTGCCAGCAGGACAGGGAGTTCCTACGAGCAGTACTTC,CASRTGSSYEQYF,TRBV6-1,NA,TRBD1,TRBJ2-7
TGTGCCAGCAGCGTCCGGGACAGGGGGTCCGAGCAGTACTTC,CASSVRDRGSEQYF,TRBV9,NA,TRBD1,TRBJ2-7
TGTGCCAGCTCACCACCGGTAGCTGGTAGCTCCTACAATGAGCAGTTCTTC,CASSPPVAGSSYNEQFF,TRBV18,NA,NA,TRBJ2-1
TGCGCCAGCAGCTTGTCTAGCGGGAGGGCCTTTGGATACAATGAGCAGTTCTTC,CASSLSSGRAFGYNEQFF,TRBV5-1,NA,TRBD2,TRBJ2-1
TGCGCCAGCAGCGACGGGACAGGGGACGAGCAGTACTTC,CASSDGTGDEQYF,TRBV5-1,NA,TRBD1,TRBJ2-7
TGCGCCAGCAGCTTGGGACTTCCGTCCGAGCAGTACTTC,CASSLGLPSEQYF,TRBV5-1,NA,NA,TRBJ2-7
TGTGCCAGCAGTGTAACAGGGTCTTCTAATGAAAAACTGTTTTTT,CASSVTGSSNEKLFF,TRBV27,medium-sized,NA,TRBJ1-4
TGCGCCAGCAGACACCCGATCTCCTACGAGCAGTACTTC,CASRHPISYEQYF,TRBV10-2,NA,NA,TRBJ2-7
TGCGCCAGCAGCCAAGCCGTGGGTTGGCCCCAGCATTTT,CASSQAVGWPQHF,TRBV4-3,NA,NA,TRBJ1-5
TGTGCCAGCAGCTTGGAGGTGAACTATGGCTACACCTTC,CASSLEVNYGYTF,TRBV5-5,NA,NA,TRBJ1-2